The 13 T cell receptor beta chains reported below all come from one sample, sequenced in a study of T cell responses to AZD1222 COVID-19 vaccine. The repertoire was sequenced with immunoSEQ multiplex PCR; TCRdb's copy has only in-frame clones and lacks some. The data contain 110,000 to 150,000 clones, roughly nine tenths of them singletons. Sequenced material: peripheral blood, taken on day 0 of AZD1222 vaccination. The receptors stem from an adult in good health.

This rearrangement joins TRBV18 to TRBJ2-1; TRBD2 agrees at 13 bases. This CDR3 contains 14 residues. After removal of 3 bases from V and 9 bases from J, the junction contained 2 bases not matched to a gene. Germline V gives CDR1 KGHSH, CDR2 LQKENI. The DNA for the CDR3 is TGTGCCAGCTCACCTGGACTAGCGGGAGCTGAGCAGTTCTTC. Translated: CASSPGLAGAEQFF.

Details on this clone: At the DNA level, this CDR3 is encoded by other sequences in the same sample as well. The chain combines TRBV30 with TRBJ1-2, with D possibly TRBD1 on 6 matching bases. Germline-derived CDR1 and CDR2 are GTSNPN and SVGIG (reference sequence). V gave up 4 bases and J gave up 3 bases, with 6 bases separating them. The CDR3 consists of 11 residues. CDR3 in amino acids: CAWNRDYGYTF. The CDR3 region has the DNA TGTGCCTGGAACAGGGACTATGGCTACACCTTC.

This sequence joins TRBV27 and TRBJ1-6; 7 bases fit TRBD1. V lost 3 bases, J lost 0 bases, and 5 bases stayed unmatched. This CDR3 contains 17 residues. Per germline, CDR1 MNHEY and CDR2 SMNVEV (reference sequence). The CDR3 protein is CASSFRSGGSYNSPLHF. The CDR3, as DNA: TGTGCCAGCAGTTTCCGATCAGGGGGCTCCTATAATTCACCCCTCCACTTT.

The J gene is TRBJ2-1, the V gene TRBV11-2; D not certain. V lost 5 bases to trimming and J lost 0 bases, with 14 bases between them. The CDR3 spans 16 residues. Germline CDR1 is SGHAT and CDR2 is FQNNGV. CDR3 DNA: TGTGCCAGCAGCCAACAGAGCGTGAGCTCCTACAATGAGCAGTTCTTC. Encoded protein: CASSQQSVSSYNEQFF.

The DNA of the CDR3 is TGCGCCAGCAGCTCGGGACAGAGAAGCACAGATACGCAGTATTTT. Amino acids: CASSSGQRSTDTQYF. The rearrangement uses TRBV5-1 and TRBJ2-3; 7 bases match TRBD1. This CDR3 region has 15 residues. Germline V gene sequence: CDR1 SGHRS, CDR2 YFSETQ. Trimming took 3 bases from V and 0 from J; bases not matched to a gene: 4.

This chain links TRBV20-1 with TRBJ2-7; 7 nucleotides agree with TRBD2. This CDR3 has 14 amino acids. J was trimmed by 2 bases and V by 3 bases; bases with no gene match: 7. CDR1 is DFQATT, CDR2 SNEGSKA, per germline (reference sequence). The CDR3 DNA reads as TGCAGTGCTAGTAATAGCGGGCGCGCCTACGAGCAGTACTTC. It yields the protein CSASNSGRAYEQYF.

This chain connects TRBV27 to TRBJ2-6; 12 bases line up with TRBD1. CDR3 length equals 20 residues. Germline loops: CDR1 MNHEY, CDR2 SMNVEV (reference sequence). The V and J ends lost 6 bases and 1 base, in that order; junction bases with no gene match: 13. In DNA, the CDR3 is TGTGCCAGCAGCCGAAAAATAAAGGGACAGGGGGCTTCTGGGGCCAACGTCCTGACTTTC. Residues: CASSRKIKGQGASGANVLTF.

V and J are TRBV11-2 and TRBJ2-7; 7 bases match TRBD1. V shed 1 base and J 2 bases; nucleotides not matched to a gene: 5. The germline V gene encodes CDR1 SGHAT and CDR2 FQNNGV. CDR3 length: 15 residues. CDR3 nucleotide sequence: TGTGCCAGCAGCTTAGGGTGGCAGGGGGCCTACGAGCAGTACTTC. This encodes CASSLGWQGAYEQYF.

The V gene is TRBV19, the J gene TRBJ1-5, with D possibly matching TRBD1 (5 bases). The CDR3 is 14 amino acids. Germline CDR1 LNHDA, CDR2 SQIVND (reference sequence). V dropped 7 bases and J dropped 9 bases, with 19 bases sitting between them. The CDR3 here is CASTLGEGRWPQHF. For the CDR3, the DNA is TGTGCCAGTACCCTGGGGGAGGGGCGGTGGCCCCAGCATTTT.

The gene calls are TRBV19 and TRBJ1-2, with D uncertain. Germline V gives CDR1 LNHDA, CDR2 SQIVND (reference sequence). The CDR3 has 15 amino acids. The V gene lost 2 bases and the J gene lost 0 bases, with 10 bases spanning the gap. DNA of the CDR3: TGTGCCAGTAGTATAACGGGTCACCCTAACTATGGCTACACCTTC. This encodes CASSITGHPNYGYTF.

The genes are TRBV13 and TRBJ2-3, with D uncertain. Germline V gives CDR1 PRHDT, CDR2 FYEKMQ (reference sequence). The CDR3 runs to 13 residues. The V and J ends lost 2 bases and 5 bases respectively, with 8 bases between them. In DNA form, the CDR3 reads TGTGCCAGCAGCTTAAGGTGGAGAGATACGCAGTATTTT. It translates to CASSLRWRDTQYF.

V is TRBV27 and J is TRBJ1-1; D ambiguous. The germline gives CDR1 MNHEY, CDR2 SMNVEV (reference sequence). Trimming left V 3 bases short and J 4 bases short, with 9 bases between. This CDR3 has 13 amino acids. The CDR3 region has the DNA TGTGCCAGCAGTTTGCAGGTCGCCACTGAAGCTTTCTTT. This sequence encodes CASSLQVATEAFF.

The chain couples TRBV2 to TRBJ1-6; 10 bases map to TRBD1. V lost 6 bases and J lost 8; bases outside the gene matches: 4. The CDR3 is 14 residues long. Germline V gene lookup returns CDR1 SNHLY and CDR2 FYNNEI. The CDR3 sequence: CASSGDRGYSPLHF. CDR3 nucleotide sequence: TGTGCCAGCAGCGGGGACAGGGGTTATTCACCCCTCCACTTT.